The 15 T cell receptor beta chains below come from one sample, sequenced in a study of cytomegalovirus exposure and HLA in healthy donors (dated by TCRdb to 2015 to 2018). The library was built by means of the immunoSEQ multiplex PCR assay. The table was pulled from immuneACCESS by TCRdb, which kept in-frame rearrangements only. Such tables lose some clones; where checked, under half of the loss comes from unresolved V genes, and the rest has no known cause. The sample includes roughly 52,000 clones, with 88% observed a single time. Together, the top ten hold approximately 6.7% of the sample. The source material was PBMCs. Every receptor here comes from a young woman in good health and CMV-seronegative.

The chain joins TRBV11-2 to TRBJ2-7; 16 nucleotides agree with TRBD2. Trimming took 5 bases from V and 6 from J; bases not matched to a gene: 7. CDR1 is SGHAT, CDR2 FQNNGV, per germline. The CDR3 covers 16 residues. The CDR3 bases are TGTGCCAGCAGCCTGGGACTAGCGGGAGGGCGGGGCGAGCAGTACTTC. Encoded protein: CASSLGLAGGRGEQYF.

The rearrangement links TRBV7-9 to TRBJ2-5; TRBD2 might be the D (5 bases). Germline V gives CDR1 SEHNR, CDR2 FQNEAQ (reference sequence). Trimming left V 2 bases short and J 0 bases short, with 7 bases between. The CDR3 spans 14 residues. The CDR3, as DNA: TGTGCCAGCAGCTTATACGGGGACCAAGAGACCCAGTACTTC. Translation: CASSLYGDQETQYF.

This rearrangement joins TRBV5-4 to TRBJ2-5; 8 bases map to TRBD2. V trimming: 4 bases; J trimming: 4 bases; junction bases outside the gene matches: 15. The CDR3 runs to 17 residues. CDR1 SGHNT and CDR2 YYREEE come from the germline V gene (reference sequence). The CDR3 DNA sequence: TGTGCCAGCAGCGCTCCTACCCCAGCGGGAGCGGGAGAGACCCAGTACTTC. This gives the protein CASSAPTPAGAGETQYF.

A word on this clone: Other DNA sequences in this specimen translate into the identical CDR3. V gene TRBV29-1 combines with J gene TRBJ1-1; D remains ambiguous. V was shortened by 2 bases and J by 0 bases, with 7 bases between the two germline ends. The CDR3 runs 13 residues. Germline lookup yields CDR1 SQVTM and CDR2 ANQGSEA. The CDR3 loop is CSVEPRLNTEAFF. The CDR3 nucleotides are TGCAGCGTTGAACCCCGGTTGAACACTGAAGCTTTCTTT.

This clone was recorded only once. The rearrangement joins TRBV9 to TRBJ1-4; 8 nucleotides line up with TRBD1. Losses at the gene ends were 2 bases for V and 3 bases for J; bases not matched to a gene: 9. CDR1 is SGDLS and CDR2 is YYNGEE in the germline V gene. This CDR3 has 17 residues. CDR3 sequence: CASSVDQLTGANEKLFF. As DNA, the CDR3 is TGTGCCAGCAGCGTCGACCAGTTGACAGGGGCTAATGAAAAACTGTTTTTT.

In this sample, this clone turned up once. The chain joins TRBV9 to TRBJ2-3, with 8 nucleotides matching TRBD2. Germline V gene lookup returns CDR1 SGDLS and CDR2 YYNGEE. This CDR3 has 16 amino acids. V shed 3 bases, J shed 5 bases, and the junction held 11 bases outside the gene matches. In DNA, the CDR3 is TGTGCCAGCAGCGCCCTCGGGGGAGCGGGAGAAGATACGCAGTATTTT. Protein product: CASSALGGAGEDTQYF.

The chain has TRBV27 and TRBJ2-7, with 8 bases lining up with TRBD1. CDR1 and CDR2 from the germline V gene are MNHEY and SMNVEV (reference sequence). Trimming at V came to 6 bases and at J to 4 bases, leaving 2 bases not matched to a gene. The CDR3 sequence is 12 residues long. The DNA for the CDR3 is TGTGCCAGCAGCACAGGGGGGTACGAGCAGTACTTC. It codes for CASSTGGYEQYF.

The rearrangement links TRBV18 to TRBJ2-6; 7 nucleotides agree with TRBD1. Per germline, CDR1 KGHSH and CDR2 LQKENI. The CDR3 spans 17 residues. Losses at the gene ends were 8 bases for V and 0 bases for J; bases not matched to a gene: 10. The CDR3 sequence: CASILGQTSSGANVLTF. In DNA form, the CDR3 reads TGTGCCAGCATACTGGGACAGACAAGCTCTGGGGCCAACGTCCTGACTTTC.

This clone was seen a handful of times. The chain is built from TRBV18 and TRBJ1-3; D might be TRBD1 (6 bases). This CDR3 has 16 residues. Trimming left V 3 bases short and J 0 bases short, with 12 bases between. Germline V gene sequence: CDR1 KGHSH, CDR2 LQKENI. The CDR3 here is CASSPETGTSGNTIYF. CDR3 sequence (DNA): TGTGCCAGCTCACCGGAGACAGGTACCTCTGGAAACACCATATATTTT.

J is TRBJ2-1 and V is TRBV4-3; D may be TRBD2 (6 bases). CDR3 length: 15 residues. The germline gives CDR1 LGHNA, CDR2 YSLEER. V was shortened by 1 base and J by 4 bases, with 11 bases between the two germline ends. The CDR3 sequence: CASSQGRERYNEQFF. Written as DNA, the CDR3 is TGCGCCAGCAGCCAAGGGAGGGAGCGTTACAATGAGCAGTTCTTC.

V and J are TRBV5-1 and TRBJ2-7; 11 nucleotides agree with TRBD2. Trimming cost V 0 bases and J 6 bases; bases outside gene matches: 11. Germline values: CDR1 SGHRS, CDR2 YFSETQ. The CDR3 consists of 17 residues. In nucleotides, the CDR3 is TGCGCCAGCAGCTTGGGACTAGCGGGACTCTCCTCGGGCGAGCAGTACTTC. Protein sequence: CASSLGLAGLSSGEQYF.

The V call is TRBV28, the J call TRBJ2-7, with a weak D call TRBD2 (5 bases). CDR3 length equals 15 residues. With 4 bases removed from V and 2 bases from J, the gap between germline ends came to 15 bases. Per germline, CDR1 MDHEN and CDR2 SYDVKM. CDR3 residues: CASSYVPFGTYEQYF. CDR3 sequence (DNA): TGTGCCAGCAGTTACGTACCATTCGGGACCTACGAGCAGTACTTC. The variable domain in full, completed from reference TRBV28 and TRBJ2-7, reads DVKVTQSSRYLVKRTGEKVFLECVQDMDHENMFWYRQDPGLGLRLIYFSYDVKMKEKGDIPEGYSVSREKKERFSLILESASTNQTSMYLCASSYVPFGTYEQYFGPGTRLTVT.

The CDR3 sequence: CASGRQGEQFF. The DNA of the CDR3 is TGTGCCAGCGGCAGACAGGGGGAGCAGTTCTTC. The chain recombines TRBV2 with TRBJ2-1; 8 bases are shared with TRBD1. The CDR3 runs to 11 residues. V lost 8 bases to trimming and J lost 10 bases; unmatched junction nucleotides: 4. CDR1 and CDR2 from the germline V gene are SNHLY and FYNNEI.

The CDR3 loop is CASRLLNRYQETQYF. The CDR3 DNA reads TGTGCCAGCAGGCTACTAAACCGGTACCAAGAGACCCAGTACTTC. V gene TRBV11-2 combines with J gene TRBJ2-5; D not certain. V was cut by 6 bases and J by 0 bases, with 14 bases left in between. The germline V gene encodes CDR1 SGHAT and CDR2 FQNNGV. The CDR3 spans 15 residues.

This clone rates as medium-sized (0.01 to 0.1%). The sample holds other DNA sequences that translate to the same CDR3. V usage is TRBV4-1 and J usage is TRBJ2-7, with D unresolved. CDR1 is MGHRA, CDR2 YSYEKL, per germline. This CDR3 region has 13 residues. Trimming shortened V by 0 bases and J by 2 bases, and 5 bases separated the two germline ends. CDR3 in DNA: TGCGCCAGCAGCCAAGATGGCACCTACGAGCAGTACTTC. Translated: CASSQDGTYEQYF.